This T cell receptor (beta chain) was found in a study of Ad26.COV2.S vaccination and SARS-CoV-2 variants (dated by TCRdb to the early 2020s). Regarding the research as a whole: Donors in the vaccine arm were drawn from COV1001, a phase I-IIa trial of Ad26.COV2.S in healthy adults that was multicentre, randomized, double-blind and placebo-controlled. Ad26.COV2.S was administered intramuscularly at a dose of 5x10^10 or 1x10^11 viral particles, either as one shot or as two shots given 56 days apart. A total of approximately 30 samples were included in the TCR-sequenced set, comprising around 19 Ad26.COV2.S vaccine recipients, 5 placebo recipients and 8 SARS-CoV-2 convalescent individuals. Blinding of investigators to trial group allocation was maintained during experiments and outcome assessment. TCRbeta repertoire sequencing served as the tool for gauging how specific and how broad the SARS-CoV-2-reactive T cell receptors were following Ad26.COV2.S vaccination. Trial participants were randomized into five groups of five, in which low-dose or high-dose Ad26.COV2.S was given once or twice, or placebo was given on both occasions. The full study reports these points: According to the authors, total T cell responses may have been underestimated by the TCR breadth and depth analyses. Higher spike-specific TCR breadth was observed in Ad26.COV2.S recipients than in placebo recipients (P = 0.0014). Vaccine and placebo recipients had comparable non-spike TCR breadth, which fits with the vaccine containing only spike. The study was not powered for comparison of responses between vaccine doses or regimens. Substantial breadth of spike-specific CD8+ and CD4+ T cell responses was reported after vaccination.

The immunoSEQ Assay was the method used to sequence TCRbeta CDR3 regions. After extraction, genomic DNA underwent amplification by bias-controlled multiplex PCR, followed by high-throughput sequencing. In the original analysis: Collapsing and filtering of sequences were performed to quantify the absolute abundance of each unique TCRbeta CDR3 region. T cell fraction was estimated by normalizing TCRbeta template counts to usable DNA, which was measured by amplifying reference genes present in all nucleated cells. Repertoire TCRs were annotated as SARS-CoV-2-specific when V gene, CDR3 amino acid sequence and J gene were exactly matched to a known reactive TCR set. The reference SARS-CoV-2 TCR set was obtained from MIRA and was filtered for enrichment in COVID-19-positive ImmuneCODE repertoires, whereby public or cross-reactive TCRs were removed. Using the MIRA antigens, annotated TCRs were further analysed by specific ORF or by position within an ORF. Breadth was defined as annotated unique rearrangements over total unique productive rearrangements; depth was the summed frequency of those rearrangements. Two-sided Wilcoxon rank-sum tests were used to compare TCR breadth between groups. TCRdb took this table from immuneACCESS and kept in-frame rearrangements with V and J called. Such tables lack part of the clones; where checked against another copy, unresolved V genes explain under half of the gap, and the rest is unexplained. V and J calls and clone size follow that table, whereas D and trimming were derived from the DNA. Recorded for this sample are 300,000 to 400,000 clones; more than 70% of them occurred a single time. Around 1.9% of the sample goes to the ten largest clones.

Only a few counts were recorded for this clone. The target of this receptor is not known. No base quality information exists; no much larger clone differs at one position. Via the germline V gene, CDR1 is SGHTA and CDR2 FQGNSA. The CDR3 measures 13 amino acids from cysteine to phenylalanine. Only the CDR3 DNA stays, 39 bases, in frame from base 1. The V and J ends are trimmed by 7 bases and 4 bases, leaving 13 bases between them. The treatment or condition label, as the study defines it: some 20 received Ad26.COV2.S at low or high dose, single or two shots; several received placebo; per-sample allocation not given. For vaccine and placebo recipients, the sequenced repertoires came from samples collected on day 63 after the first injection. In Cohort 1b, 25 or so adults aged 18-55 years were enrolled at a single site in Boston, USA, between 29 July and 7 August 2020. Ad26.COV2.S consisted of a replication-incompetent adenovirus type 26 vector by which a prefusion-stabilized SARS-CoV-2 spike protein from the original Wuhan strain was expressed.

The rearrangement joined TRBV7-2 to TRBJ1-2, with no confident D gene call. The TCR was taken from a person between 18 and 59 years old who received the Ad26.COV2.S COVID-19 vaccine or a placebo. Sequencing was performed on peripheral blood, taken in a trial of Ad26.COV2.S vaccine versus placebo. The DNA reads TGTGCCAGCACCGAAGACCCCCTCTATGGCTACACCTTC. Translated, it gives CASTEDPLYGYTF. The entire variable domain, with the stretches around the CDR3 drawn from the reference TRBV7-2 and TRBJ1-2 proteins, is GAGVSQSPSNKVTEKGKDVELRCDPISGHTALYWYRQSLGQGLEFLIYFQGNSAPDKSGLPSDRFSAERTGGSVSTLTIQRTQQEDSAVYLCASTEDPLYGYTFGSGTRLTVV.